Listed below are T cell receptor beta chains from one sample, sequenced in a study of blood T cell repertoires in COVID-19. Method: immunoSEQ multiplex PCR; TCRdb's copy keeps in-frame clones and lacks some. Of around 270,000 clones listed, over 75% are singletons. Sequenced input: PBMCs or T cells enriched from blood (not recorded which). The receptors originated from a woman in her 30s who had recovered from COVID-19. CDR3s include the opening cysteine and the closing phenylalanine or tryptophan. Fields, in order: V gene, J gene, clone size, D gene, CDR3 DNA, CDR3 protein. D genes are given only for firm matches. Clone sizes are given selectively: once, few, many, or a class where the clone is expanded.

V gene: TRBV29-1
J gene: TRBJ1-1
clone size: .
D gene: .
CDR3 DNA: TGCAGCGTAATTTCAGGTATCACTGAAGCTTTCTTT
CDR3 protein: CSVISGITEAFF

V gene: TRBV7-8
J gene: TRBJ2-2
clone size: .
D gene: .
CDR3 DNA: TGTGCCAGCAGCCGAGCCGCAGGGTACACCGGGGAGCTGTTTTTT
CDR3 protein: CASSRAAGYTGELFF

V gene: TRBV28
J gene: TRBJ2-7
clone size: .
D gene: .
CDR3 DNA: TGTGCCAGCACCCCAGGCAGGGGATTGGGGGAGCAGTACTTC
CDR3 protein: CASTPGRGLGEQYF

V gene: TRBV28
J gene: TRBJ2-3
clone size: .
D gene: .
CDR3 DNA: TGTGCCAGCAGCTCCAAGAGATCCACAGATACGCAGTATTTT
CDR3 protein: CASSSKRSTDTQYF

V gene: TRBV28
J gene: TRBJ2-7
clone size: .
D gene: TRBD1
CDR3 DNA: TGTGCCAGCAGTTTAAGGGGGACAGGGCCCGGGGGAAGCTTC
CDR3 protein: CASSLRGTGPGGSF

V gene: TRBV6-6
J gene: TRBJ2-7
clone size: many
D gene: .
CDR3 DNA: TGTGCCAGCAGCCGCAACATGGACGAGCAGTACTTC
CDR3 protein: CASSRNMDEQYF

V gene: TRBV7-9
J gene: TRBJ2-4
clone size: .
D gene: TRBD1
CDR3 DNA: TGTGCCAGCAGCTTCGGACAGGATACAGACATTCAGTACTTC
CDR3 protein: CASSFGQDTDIQYF

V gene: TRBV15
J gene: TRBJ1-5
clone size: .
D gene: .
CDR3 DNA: TGTGCCACCAGCAGAGATCTGGAGGCCTATCGAGGCAATCAGCCCCAGCATTTT
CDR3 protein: CATSRDLEAYRGNQPQHF

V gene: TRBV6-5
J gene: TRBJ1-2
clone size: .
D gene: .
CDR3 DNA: TGTGCCAGCAGTTACAACGGTAACAGCAACTATGGCTACACCTTC
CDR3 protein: CASSYNGNSNYGYTF

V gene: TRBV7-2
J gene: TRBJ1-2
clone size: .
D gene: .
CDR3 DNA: TGTGCCAGCGGAGAGAGACGGTATGGCTACACCTTC
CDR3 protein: CASGERRYGYTF

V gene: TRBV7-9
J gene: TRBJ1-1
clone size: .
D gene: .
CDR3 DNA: TGTGCCAGCAGTTCGGACTCCTCCATCACTGAAGCTTTCTTT
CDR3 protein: CASSSDSSITEAFF

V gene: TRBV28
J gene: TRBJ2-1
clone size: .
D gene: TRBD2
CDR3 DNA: TGTGCCAGCACCTCACCTGTAGCGGGAGGGCCGAATGAGCAGTTCTTC
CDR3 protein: CASTSPVAGGPNEQFF

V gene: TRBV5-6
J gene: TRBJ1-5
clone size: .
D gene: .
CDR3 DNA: TGTGCCAGCAGCTTACGACAGTCCGATCAGCCCCAGCATTTT
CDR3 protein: CASSLRQSDQPQHF

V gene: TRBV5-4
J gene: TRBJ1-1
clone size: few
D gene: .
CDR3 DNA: TGTGCCAGCAGCCTGGCGAGCGACAGGCCGAACACTGAAGCTTTCTTT
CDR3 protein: CASSLASDRPNTEAFF

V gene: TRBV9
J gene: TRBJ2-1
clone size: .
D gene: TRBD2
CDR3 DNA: TGTGCCAGCAGCGTAGACCCCCTCAGCGGGAGGTCTGGTGAGCAGTTCTTC
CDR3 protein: CASSVDPLSGRSGEQFF

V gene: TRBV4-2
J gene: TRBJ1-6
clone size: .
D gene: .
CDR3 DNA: TGTGCCAGCAGCCACGAAGACAGATTTTCCTATAATTCACCCCTCCACTTT
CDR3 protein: CASSHEDRFSYNSPLHF

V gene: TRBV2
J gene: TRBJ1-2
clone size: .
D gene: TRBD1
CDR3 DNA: TGTGCCAGCAGTGAAAAGACAGGGGTACCAGACTATGGCTACACCTTC
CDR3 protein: CASSEKTGVPDYGYTF

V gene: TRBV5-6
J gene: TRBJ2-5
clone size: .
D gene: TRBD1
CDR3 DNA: TGTGCCAGCAGCCTCGGACAGGGCCAAGAGACCCAGTACTTC
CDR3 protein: CASSLGQGQETQYF

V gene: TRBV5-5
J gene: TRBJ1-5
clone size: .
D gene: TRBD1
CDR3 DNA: TGTGCCAGCAGCTCTGGGACAGGATCGAGCAATCAGCCCCAGCATTTT
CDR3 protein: CASSSGTGSSNQPQHF

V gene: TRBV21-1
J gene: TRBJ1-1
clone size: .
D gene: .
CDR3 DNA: TGTGCCAGCAGCAAATGCGAGGAGGTTAAGAACACTGAAGCTTTCTTT
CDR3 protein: CASSKCEEVKNTEAFF

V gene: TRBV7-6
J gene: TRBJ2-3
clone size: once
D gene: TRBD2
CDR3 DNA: TGTGCCAGCAGCCCAACTAGCGGGAGCCCAGATACGCAGTATTTT
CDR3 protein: CASSPTSGSPDTQYF

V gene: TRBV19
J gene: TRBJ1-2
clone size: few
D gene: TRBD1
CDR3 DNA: TGTTCCTCGGGGGACAGGGCAAACTATGGCTACACCTTC
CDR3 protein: CSSGDRANYGYTF

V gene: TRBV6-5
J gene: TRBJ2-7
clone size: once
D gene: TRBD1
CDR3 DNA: TGTGCCAGCCTTCTAGGGGGCAGCTCCTACGAGCAGTACTTC
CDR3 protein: CASLLGGSSYEQYF

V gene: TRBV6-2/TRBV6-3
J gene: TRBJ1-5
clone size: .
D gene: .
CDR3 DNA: TGTGCCAGCAGTTACCCCTCAAGAAGGACTGGATATAGCAATCAGCCCCAGCATTTT
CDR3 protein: CASSYPSRRTGYSNQPQHF

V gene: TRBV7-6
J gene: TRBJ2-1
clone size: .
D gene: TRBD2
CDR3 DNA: TGTGCCAGCAGCTTAAAAAGGCTAGCGGGACCGGGGGGTGAGCAGTTCTTC
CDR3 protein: CASSLKRLAGPGGEQFF

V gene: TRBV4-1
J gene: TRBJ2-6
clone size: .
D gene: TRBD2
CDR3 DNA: TGCGCCAGCAGCCACGGCGGGGGGAGCGGGGCCAACGTCCTGACTTTC
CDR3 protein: CASSHGGGSGANVLTF

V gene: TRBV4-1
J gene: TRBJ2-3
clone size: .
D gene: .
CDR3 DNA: TGCGCCAGCAGCCAGGGGAGTAACACAGATACGCAGTATTTT
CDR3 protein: CASSQGSNTDTQYF

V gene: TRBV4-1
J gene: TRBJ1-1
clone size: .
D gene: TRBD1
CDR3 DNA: TGCGCCAGCAGCCAAGGGACAGGTATGAACACTGAAGCTTTCTTT
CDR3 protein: CASSQGTGMNTEAFF

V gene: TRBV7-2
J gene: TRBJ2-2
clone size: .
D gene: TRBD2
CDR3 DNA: TGTGCCAGCAGACTAGCGGGGGGCAACACCGGGGAGCTGTTTTTT
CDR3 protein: CASRLAGGNTGELFF

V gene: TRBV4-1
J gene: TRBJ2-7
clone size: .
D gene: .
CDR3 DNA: TGCGCCAGCAGCCAAGACGGTACTTACGAGCAGTACTTC
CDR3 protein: CASSQDGTYEQYF